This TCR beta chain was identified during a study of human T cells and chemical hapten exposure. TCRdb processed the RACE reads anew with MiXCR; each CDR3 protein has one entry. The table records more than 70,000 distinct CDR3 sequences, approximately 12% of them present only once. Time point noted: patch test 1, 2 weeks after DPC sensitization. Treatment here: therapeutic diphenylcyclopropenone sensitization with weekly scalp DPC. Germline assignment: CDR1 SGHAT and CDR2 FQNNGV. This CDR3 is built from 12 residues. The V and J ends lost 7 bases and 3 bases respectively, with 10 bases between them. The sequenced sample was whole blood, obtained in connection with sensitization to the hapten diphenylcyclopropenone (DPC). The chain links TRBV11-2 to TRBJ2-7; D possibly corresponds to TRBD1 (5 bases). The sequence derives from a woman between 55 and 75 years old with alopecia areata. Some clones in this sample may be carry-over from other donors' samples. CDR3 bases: TGTGCCAGCACCCCCGACAGCTACGAGCAGTACTTC. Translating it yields CASTPDSYEQYF.